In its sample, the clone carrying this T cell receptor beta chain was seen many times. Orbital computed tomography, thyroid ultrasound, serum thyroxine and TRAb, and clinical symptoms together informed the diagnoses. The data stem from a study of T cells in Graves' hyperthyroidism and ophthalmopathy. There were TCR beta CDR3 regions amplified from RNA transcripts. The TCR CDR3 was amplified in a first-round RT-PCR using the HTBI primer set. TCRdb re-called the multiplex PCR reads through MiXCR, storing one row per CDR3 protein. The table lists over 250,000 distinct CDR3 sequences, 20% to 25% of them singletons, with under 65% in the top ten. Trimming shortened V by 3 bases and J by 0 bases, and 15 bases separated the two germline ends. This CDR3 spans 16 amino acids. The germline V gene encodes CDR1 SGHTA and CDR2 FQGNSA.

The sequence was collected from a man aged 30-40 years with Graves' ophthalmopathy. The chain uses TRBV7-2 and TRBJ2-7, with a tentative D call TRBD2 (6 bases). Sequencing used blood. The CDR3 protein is CASSFIPGAPSYEQYF. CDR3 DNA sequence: TGTGCCAGCAGCTTTATACCGGGAGCCCCCTCCTACGAGCAGTACTTC.